The 10 T cell receptor beta chains given below trace back to one sample, sequenced in a study of cytomegalovirus exposure and HLA in healthy donors. 13 Jbeta primers and 60 Vbeta primers were used for the PCR. Using immunoSEQ multiplex PCR, the repertoire was profiled, and TCRdb retains in-frame clones only, with some absent. The sample holds some 130,000 clones, approximately 80% seen once. What was sequenced was PBMCs. These receptor sequences come from a female donor in good health and CMV-seronegative.

The CDR3 sequence: CASSPGTGGYEQFF. The CDR3 DNA reads TGTGCCAGCAGCCCCGGGACAGGGGGGTATGAGCAGTTCTTC. The rearrangement joins TRBV7-3 to TRBJ2-1; 11 positions match TRBD1. V lost 5 bases, J lost 8 bases, and 5 bases stayed unmatched. The CDR3 loop spans 14 amino acids. CDR1 is SGHTA and CDR2 is FQGTGA in the germline V gene.

The genes are TRBV10-1 and TRBJ2-3, with 7 bases identical to TRBD2. Per the germline V gene, CDR1 is WNHNN and CDR2 is SYGVQD (reference sequence). J was trimmed by 6 bases and V by 4 bases; bases with no gene match: 10. The CDR3 contains 15 residues. The CDR3 bases are TGCGCCAGCAGTGCTAGCGGTTCAATGGGCGATACGCAGTATTTT. Its protein is CASSASGSMGDTQYF.

The gene calls are TRBV15 and TRBJ2-1, with 12 nucleotides matching TRBD2. CDR1 and CDR2 from the germline V gene are LNHNV and YYDKDF (reference sequence). This CDR3 region has 17 residues. J was trimmed by 1 base and V by 6 bases; bases with no gene match: 7. This CDR3 reads CATRRLAGVGSYNEQFF. The CDR3, as DNA: TGTGCCACCAGGAGACTAGCGGGAGTCGGTTCCTACAATGAGCAGTTCTTC.

This clone is deemed medium-sized. This sequence joins TRBV7-9 and TRBJ1-3; tentative D call: TRBD1 (6 bases). Trimming took 0 bases from V and 9 from J, leaving 12 bases between them. The CDR3 is made up of 14 amino acids. Germline CDR1 SEHNR, CDR2 FQNEAQ (reference sequence). The CDR3 nucleotides are TGTGCCAGCAGCTTAGCGTCTACAGGGAGCACCATATATTTT. Translation gives CASSLASTGSTIYF.

The J gene is TRBJ1-2, the V gene TRBV6-5, with no clear D. CDR1 and CDR2 (germline): MNHEY, SVGAGI. Trimming took 0 bases from V and 1 from J, leaving 6 bases between them. The CDR3 length is 14 residues. The CDR3 loop is CASSYSGSNYGYTF. CDR3 coding DNA: TGTGCCAGCAGTTACTCGGGCAGTAACTATGGCTACACCTTC.

This chain connects TRBV14 to TRBJ2-3; 7 positions agree with TRBD2. CDR3 length equals 14 residues. Trimming at V came to 2 bases and at J to 3 bases, leaving 2 bases not matched to a gene. The germline CDR1 and CDR2 sequences are SGHDN and FVKESK. The CDR3 bases are TGTGCCAGCAGCCAATTGGGGGGGACAGATACGCAGTATTTT. This translates into CASSQLGGTDTQYF.

The J gene is TRBJ2-7, the V gene TRBV5-1, with D possibly TRBD2 on 7 matching bases. Germline CDR1 reads SGHRS; CDR2 reads YFSETQ. The CDR3 contains 16 residues. V lost 5 bases, J lost 0 bases, and 18 bases lay in between. The CDR3: CASRITGTTSSYEQYF. The CDR3 nucleotides are TGCGCCAGCAGAATCACAGGGACTACAAGCTCCTACGAGCAGTACTTC.

The chain employs TRBV7-9 and TRBJ1-5; D is undetermined. CDR1 and CDR2 from the germline V gene are SEHNR and FQNEAQ (reference sequence). Trimming took off 4 bases at V and 5 bases at J, with 12 bases between the two ends. The CDR3 runs to 14 residues. For the CDR3, the DNA is TGTGCCAGCAGCTCTCAAGACTGGGATCAGCCCCAGCATTTT. Its translation is CASSSQDWDQPQHF.

This chain uses TRBV19 with TRBJ2-7, with TRBD2 identical over 13 bases. CDR1 LNHDA and CDR2 SQIVND come from the germline V gene (reference sequence). The CDR3 length is 15 residues. V was pared by 4 bases and J by 3 bases, with 3 bases of the junction left unmatched. CDR3 bases: TGTGCCAGTAGTAGAGGACTAGCGGGGGTCTACGAGCAGTACTTC. It encodes CASSRGLAGVYEQYF.

The chain is built from TRBV7-2 and TRBJ2-2; TRBD1 aligns across 10 bases. Germline values: CDR1 SGHTA, CDR2 FQGNSA. Unmatched junction bases numbered 6, after V lost 5 bases and J lost 3 bases. The CDR3 is 16 residues long. For the CDR3, the DNA is TGTGCCAGCAGCGTCCGACAGGGGGCTGACACCGGGGAGCTGTTTTTT. Translating it yields CASSVRQGADTGELFF.